The clone carrying this TCR beta chain showed up just a few times. The data belong to a study of CD8 T cells in Susac syndrome. Random hexamers were used to reverse transcribe the RNA input (roughly 0.5 to 1 ug). The TCR beta CDR3 was amplified by immunoSEQ multiplex PCR across 54 Vbeta, 13 Jbeta. TCRdb processed the immunoSEQ multiplex PCR reads anew with MiXCR; each CDR3 protein has one entry. The sample contains around 280,000 distinct CDR3 sequences, around 83% of which appear only once. This CDR3 comprises 14 residues. CDR1 MGHRA and CDR2 YSYEKL come from the germline V gene. V gave up 2 bases and J gave up 0 bases, with 4 bases separating them.

Input material: CD8+ T cells from PBMCs. The genes are TRBV4-1 and TRBJ2-2; D unresolved. This TCR was sampled from a human donor with multiple sclerosis. The CDR3 reads CASSQPPNTGELFF. CDR3 nucleotide sequence: TGCGCCAGCAGCCAACCCCCGAACACCGGGGAGCTGTTTTTT.